This TCR beta chain was recovered during a study of blood T cell repertoires in COVID-19 (dated by TCRdb to 2018 to 2020). About the study as a whole: Samples covering the acute and convalescent phases of COVID-19 were provided by collaborators in the United States, Italy and Spain. The prospective study material was composed of cDNA or gDNA derived from T cells, B-cell-depleted T cells, or PBMCs. Deeply sampled blood TCRbeta repertoires from subjects exposed to, actively infected with, or recovered from COVID-19 were included in the dataset. The repertoires were released in a freely available public database meant as a resource for research on the immune response to SARS-CoV-2. Samples came from the ongoing ImmuneRACE study (first 160 participants) plus 1,254 subjects from 6 global collaborators. Sample metadata almost always included a de-identified subject ID, COVID-19 status, age in years and sex. Where available, HLA class I and class II types were taken from metadata supplied by the sample provider and were not determined by assay-based typing. Study-wide conclusions, independent of this receptor: Clinical and demographic metadata were provided uncurated, with the amount varying by source and participant.

On this clone itself: Its antigen is not yet known. The record has no base qualities; no much larger clone is one base away.

Collaborating institutions collected whole blood in K2EDTA tubes following their own protocols. Collaborator samples were shipped for TCRbeta analysis as frozen whole blood, isolated PBMCs, or DNA extracted from either sample type. V is cut by 0 bases and J by 4 bases, and the space between the germline ends is 14 bases. CDR1 SGHRS and CDR2 YFSETQ are derived from the germline V gene. The cysteine opens and the phenylalanine closes a CDR3 of 16 amino acids. The retained sequence is limited to the CDR3, 48 bases, with the frame set at the first base. TCRbeta CDR3 regions were amplified from genomic DNA using the immunoSEQ Assay, a bias-controlled multiplex PCR. As for the authors' bioinformatics: The number of nucleated cells in each sample was estimated from the amplification of reference gene primers within the assay. To quantify the absolute abundance of each unique TCRbeta CDR3 rearrangement, sequence reads were collapsed and filtered. Productive Simpson clonality was computed per sample as the square root of Simpson's diversity index over productive rearrangements. TCRdb carries this immuneACCESS record with in-frame sequences only. Its versions omit some clonotypes, under half of them owing to an unresolved V gene in the studies checked, with the rest unexplained. V and J calls and clone size are copied from that table; D and trimming were computed from the DNA. The sample table lists approximately 41,000 clones, about 81% of them with a count of one. In total, the top ten clones hold 39% of the sample.

This receptor chain uses TRBV5-1 and TRBJ1-3; matching of 6 bases hints at TRBD1 as the D gene. The sequence was obtained from a man aged 40-50 years with active or convalescent COVID-19. Sequencing used peripheral blood. For the CDR3, the sequence is CASSLDGRGRGNTIYF. The DNA sequence follows: TGCGCCAGCAGCTTGGATGGCAGGGGCAGGGGAAACACCATATATTTT.